This T cell receptor (beta chain) was sequenced in a study of response to subunit inactivated influenza vaccine. This clonotype was detected only a few times. Trimming removed 2 bases from V and 8 bases from J; junction bases left unmatched: 8. The germline gives CDR1 SGHVS, CDR2 FQNEAQ. The CDR3 runs to 15 residues. TCRdb itself ran the RT-PCR reads through MiXCR, one entry per CDR3 protein. Of around 600,000 distinct CDR3 sequences listed, around 10% are singletons. This sample was also put to use in a study of T cells expressing NK-cell markers. According to that study: Scientists made TCR beta cDNA using 5'RACE template switching with UMIs. Sorted CD3+CD56+NKG2C+, CD3+CD56+NKG2C- and CD3+CD56-NKG2C+ T cells supplied TCR beta repertoires. There were a handful of donors in whom these clonotypes also led the CD3+CD56-NKG2C+ fraction. Specificity for HCMV among expanded NKG2C+ T cell clones was not established.

Sequences were derived from PBMCs from blood, sampled on the day of vaccination. The rearrangement joins TRBV7-8 to TRBJ2-1, with 8 bases aligning to TRBD2. This TCR was sampled from a middle-aged man who received an inactivated influenza vaccine. The CDR3 loop reads CASSLRAGGGDEQFF. The CDR3 nucleotides are TGTGCCAGCAGCTTAAGGGCGGGAGGAGGCGATGAGCAGTTCTTC.